This is a list of T cell receptor beta chains from one sample in a study of patients and donors after allogeneic stem cell transplantation. TCRdb recomputed calls from the RT-PCR reads with MiXCR, one row per CDR3 protein. The table lists approximately 27,000 distinct CDR3 sequences, approximately 8.8% of them singletons. Sample: blood, either unsorted or a sorted T cell fraction (not recorded which). The receptors originated from a human donor who was either an allogeneic HSCT recipient or a stem cell or donor lymphocyte infusion donor (not recorded which). It is not recorded whose cells these are; they may come from a transplant donor. CDR3s leave out the opening cysteine and the closing phenylalanine or tryptophan. The order of the fields is J gene, D gene, V gene, CDR3 protein. A D gene is named only where the DNA matches it firmly.

>TRBJ2-7|-|TRBV28
ASRLGLAGEQY
>TRBJ2-3|-|TRBV5-4
ASSVGLGSTDTQY
>TRBJ1-1|-|TRBV20-1
SASGRRNTEAF
>TRBJ2-5|TRBD1|TRBV7-9
ASSLGDREDQETQY
>TRBJ1-5|-|TRBV20-1
SARATTRGNQPQH
>TRBJ2-3|-|TRBV19
ASSIQADTQY
>TRBJ2-1|TRBD1|TRBV6-1
ASRGQGAGNEQF
>TRBJ2-3|TRBD2|TRBV7-8
ASSPRRLAGDTQY
>TRBJ2-3|-|TRBV18
ASSPRVSDTQY
>TRBJ2-5|-|TRBV28
ASSLRTAEETQY
>TRBJ2-5|-|TRBV6-1
ASRASPRVETQY
>TRBJ1-2|-|TRBV7-9
ASSLAWWDYGYT
>TRBJ2-1|-|TRBV18
ASSPLDEQF
>TRBJ2-5|TRBD1|TRBV7-9
ASSPGQGMETQY
>TRBJ2-7|-|TRBV20-1
SASSQLRVYYEQY
>TRBJ1-2|TRBD1|TRBV7-9
ASSLWDRESGAYGYT
>TRBJ1-2|-|TRBV20-1
SASWGLGPLGYT
>TRBJ1-2|TRBD1|TRBV10-3
AIFKGGDGYT
>TRBJ1-1|-|TRBV7-9
ASSLSVLNTEAF
>TRBJ2-5|-|TRBV5-1
ASTLGTLKETQY
>TRBJ1-1|TRBD1|TRBV5-1
ASRPQGAHTEAF
>TRBJ2-1|-|TRBV24-1
ATSDPAYEQF
>TRBJ2-1|-|TRBV12-3/TRBV12-4
ASSLGYNEQF
>TRBJ2-7|TRBD1|TRBV4-1
ASSRKDDRGLPYEQY
>TRBJ2-7|TRBD2|TRBV5-1
ASSPRLAGAEQY
>TRBJ2-2|-|TRBV10-2
ASSEPNFRSGELF
>TRBJ2-1|TRBD2|TRBV29-1
SVEDRDSGRVSYNEQF
>TRBJ1-6|-|TRBV10-2
ASSELAESPLH
>TRBJ2-2|-|TRBV30
AWSVLGPITGELF
>TRBJ1-4|-|TRBV6-1
ASSLSSTNEKLF
>TRBJ2-1|TRBD1|TRBV11-2
ASSTRQGLIGNEQF
>TRBJ2-3|TRBD2|TRBV29-1
STSQPGGGTDTQY
>TRBJ1-1|-|TRBV27
ASSPQTVNTEAF
>TRBJ2-1|-|TRBV20-1
SAETRGGGEQF
>TRBJ1-2|TRBD1|TRBV29-1
SAKGTALGYGYT
>TRBJ1-5|-|TRBV7-9
ASSTPNQPQH
>TRBJ2-7|-|TRBV7-2
ASSLTRTVYEQY
>TRBJ1-1|-|TRBV18
ASSPTQGSGTEAF